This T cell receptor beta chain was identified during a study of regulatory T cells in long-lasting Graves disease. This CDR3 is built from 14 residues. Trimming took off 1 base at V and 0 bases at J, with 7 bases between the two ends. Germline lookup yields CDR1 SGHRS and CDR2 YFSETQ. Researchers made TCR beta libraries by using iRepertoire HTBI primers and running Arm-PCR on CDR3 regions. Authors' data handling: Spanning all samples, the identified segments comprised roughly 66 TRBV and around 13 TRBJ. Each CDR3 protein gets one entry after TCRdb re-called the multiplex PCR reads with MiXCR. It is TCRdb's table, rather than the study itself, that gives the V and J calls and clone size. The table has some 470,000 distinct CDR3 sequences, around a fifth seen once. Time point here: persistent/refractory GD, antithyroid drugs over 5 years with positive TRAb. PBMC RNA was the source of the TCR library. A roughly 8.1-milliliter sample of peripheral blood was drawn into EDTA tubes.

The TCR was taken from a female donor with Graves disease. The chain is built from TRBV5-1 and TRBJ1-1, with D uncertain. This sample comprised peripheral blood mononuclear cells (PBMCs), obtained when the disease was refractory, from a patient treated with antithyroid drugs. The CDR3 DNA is TGCGCCAGCAGCTTGAGTTTTATGAACACTGAAGCTTTCTTT. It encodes CASSLSFMNTEAFF.